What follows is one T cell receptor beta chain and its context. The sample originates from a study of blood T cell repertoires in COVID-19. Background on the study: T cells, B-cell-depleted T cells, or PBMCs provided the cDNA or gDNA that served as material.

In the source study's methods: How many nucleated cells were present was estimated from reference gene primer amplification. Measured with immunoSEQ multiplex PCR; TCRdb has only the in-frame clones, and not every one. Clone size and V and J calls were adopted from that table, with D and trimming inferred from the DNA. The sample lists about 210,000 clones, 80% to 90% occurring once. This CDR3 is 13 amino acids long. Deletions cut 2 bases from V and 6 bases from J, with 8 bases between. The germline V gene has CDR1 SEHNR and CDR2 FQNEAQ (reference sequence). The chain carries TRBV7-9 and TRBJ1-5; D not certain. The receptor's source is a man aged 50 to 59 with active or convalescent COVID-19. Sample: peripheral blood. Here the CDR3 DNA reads TGTGCCAGCAGCTTAAATCCCAGTCAGCCCCAGCATTTT. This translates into CASSLNPSQPQHF.